The 32 T cell receptor beta chains listed next were all sequenced from one sample in a study of T cells in Graves' hyperthyroidism and ophthalmopathy (dated by TCRdb to about 2019). The library was made by multiplex PCR. The sequencer listed for this sample is Illumina HiSeq 2000. Amplification of TCR beta CDR3 regions was carried out from RNA transcripts. The first round of RT-PCR for the TCR CDR3 was performed with the HTBI primer set and the Qiagen OneStep RT-PCR kit. TCRdb itself trimmed the public reads at Q25 with fastp, ran MiXCR and retained productive beta chains. Each entry is one CDR3 protein sequence, shown with its most common DNA and genes. The sample table contains around 290,000 distinct CDR3 sequences; only one count was recorded for about 18% of them. Jointly, the top ten make up just over 55% of the sample. The sample consisted of blood. The source is a woman aged 60-75 years with Graves' ophthalmopathy.

V and J are TRBV10-2 and TRBJ2-1; 10 bases match TRBD2. The ends lost 7 bases at V and 3 bases at J; junction bases unmatched: 12. In germline, CDR1 is WSHSY, CDR2 SAAADI. The CDR3 length is 17 residues. For the CDR3, the DNA is TGCGCCAGCACCCTGACCGGGAGCGGGAGGGGCTACAATGAGCAGTTCTTC. Translating gives CASTLTGSGRGYNEQFF.

The chain has TRBV19 and TRBJ1-1; D uncertain. The length of the CDR3 is 13 residues. The germline gives CDR1 LNHDA, CDR2 SQIVND (reference sequence). Trimming shortened V by 3 bases and J by 8 bases, and 13 bases separated the two germline ends. The CDR3 DNA is TGTGCCAGTAGTATCAGGAAGGGCGAGGAAGCTTTCTTT. Amino acids: CASSIRKGEEAFF.

In this sample, this clonotype turned up a few times. V usage is TRBV6-1 and J usage is TRBJ2-7; TRBD1 is a possible D gene (5 bases). V was trimmed by 8 bases and J by 4 bases, leaving 15 bases between them. Per germline, CDR1 MNHNS and CDR2 SASEGT. The CDR3 is made up of 13 amino acids. The chain's CDR3 is CASGLWGAYEQYF. CDR3 nucleotide sequence: TGTGCCAGCGGTCTGTGGGGCGCGTACGAGCAGTACTTC.

The chain has TRBV28 and TRBJ2-3, with TRBD2 matching over 7 bases. Germline V lookup: CDR1 MDHEN, CDR2 SYDVKM. V was clipped by 5 bases and J by 3 bases; unmatched bases: 11. The CDR3 extends over 16 amino acids. The DNA for the CDR3 is TGTGCCAGCAGTCCCCTGGGGGGGGTCAGAACAGATACGCAGTATTTT. Its protein is CASSPLGGVRTDTQYF.

This clonotype was seen ten or more times. The V and J genes are TRBV20-1 and TRBJ1-2; the D gene is possibly TRBD1 (5 bases). This CDR3 comprises 15 residues. Trimming took 0 bases from V and 4 from J, leaving 15 bases between them. The germline V gene has CDR1 DFQATT and CDR2 SNEGSKA (reference sequence). The CDR3 protein is CSARDDRANFYGYTF. Here the CDR3 DNA reads TGCAGTGCTAGAGATGACAGAGCAAACTTCTATGGCTACACCTTC.

This clonotype was seen a few times. The rearrangement joins TRBV5-5 to TRBJ2-2; 7 bases match TRBD2. The CDR3 has 15 residues. Germline V gene data show CDR1 as SGHKS and CDR2 as YYEKEE (reference sequence). Trimming removed 4 bases from V and 6 bases from J; junction bases left unmatched: 9. CDR3 residues: CASSTLKSGAGELFF. In DNA form, the CDR3 reads TGTGCCAGCAGCACCTTGAAGAGCGGGGCCGGGGAGCTGTTTTTT.

Ten or more counts support this clonotype. The gene calls are TRBV6-1 and TRBJ2-7, with 10 bases identical to TRBD1. Per the germline V gene, CDR1 is MNHNS and CDR2 is SASEGT. CDR3 length equals 15 residues. The ends lost 6 bases at V and 4 bases at J; junction bases unmatched: 9. Here the CDR3 reads CASRLSGTGVYEQYF. The CDR3, as DNA: TGTGCCAGCAGGCTAAGCGGGACAGGGGTATACGAGCAGTACTTC.

This clonotype showed up just once. The chain couples TRBV6-1 to TRBJ2-7; D assignment may be TRBD1 or TRBD2 (6 bases each). Germline V CDR1 and CDR2: MNHNS, SASEGT. CDR3 length equals 15 residues. V gave up 5 bases and J gave up 1 base, with 15 bases separating them. CDR3 region: CASSTLGGGSYEQYF. The CDR3 nucleotides are TGTGCCAGCAGTACCCTAGGAGGGGGGTCCTACGAGCAGTACTTC.

This clonotype was counted many times. This chain links TRBV3-1 with TRBJ2-7; no reliable D call. CDR3 length equals 14 residues. Germline assignment: CDR1 LGHDT and CDR2 YNNKEL (reference sequence). The V and J ends lost 0 bases and 3 bases respectively, with 9 bases between them. The CDR3 nucleotides are TGTGCCAGCAGCCAAGATAACACGGACTACGAGCAGTACTTC. This gives the protein CASSQDNTDYEQYF.

This clonotype showed up many times. The chain uses TRBV7-2 and TRBJ2-7; D not resolved. The V gene lost 5 bases and the J gene lost 4 bases, with 12 bases spanning the gap. CDR1 and CDR2 (germline): SGHTA, FQGNSA. CDR3 length: 13 residues. CDR3 DNA: TGTGCCAGCAGCCCCGGGCCAGTGTACGAGCAGTACTTC. It encodes CASSPGPVYEQYF.

This clonotype occurred many times. The CDR3 here is CSAVDDGREKLFF. The CDR3, as DNA: TGCAGTGCTGTAGACGATGGTAGGGAAAAACTGTTTTTT. J is TRBJ1-4 and V is TRBV20-1; D is unclear. This CDR3 is built from 13 residues. Trimming cost V 5 bases and J 8 bases, with 15 bases left between them. Germline CDR1 reads DFQATT; CDR2 reads SNEGSKA (reference sequence).

This clonotype showed up many times. V and J are TRBV28 and TRBJ2-3; perhaps D is TRBD1 or TRBD2 (5 bases each). Germline loops: CDR1 MDHEN, CDR2 SYDVKM. Trimming removed 4 bases from V and 0 bases from J, with 11 bases in between. CDR3 length equals 15 residues. In DNA, the CDR3 is TGTGCCAGCAGTTCTCCGGGACGGAGCACAGATACGCAGTATTTT. It specifies CASSSPGRSTDTQYF.

The V and J genes are TRBV20-1 and TRBJ2-5; 13 bases line up with TRBD2. CDR3 length: 16 amino acids. Trimming cost V 1 base and J 5 bases; bases outside gene matches: 7. Germline V CDR1 and CDR2: DFQATT, SNEGSKA (reference sequence). CDR3 protein: CSARARTSGRGETQYF. In DNA form, the CDR3 reads TGCAGTGCTAGAGCCCGGACTAGCGGGAGAGGTGAGACCCAGTACTTC.

A remark on this clonotype: The junction departs from germline at one end; a sequencing error may be responsible. This chain's CDR3 is CAISEPQAYNERFF. Written as DNA, the CDR3 is TGTGCCATCAGTGAGCCGCAGGCCTACAATGAGCGGTTCTTC. This chain connects TRBV10-3 to TRBJ2-1; no definite D call. The germline gives CDR1 ENHRY, CDR2 SYGVKD. The length of the CDR3 is 14 residues.

This clonotype appeared many times. The chain links TRBV20-1 to TRBJ2-5; 7 bases are a match to TRBD2. V lost 3 bases, J lost 5 bases, and 6 bases stayed unmatched. This CDR3 is built from 13 residues. Germline values: CDR1 DFQATT, CDR2 SNEGSKA (reference sequence). CDR3 region: CSASLAAMETQYF. In DNA, the CDR3 is TGCAGTGCTAGCCTAGCGGCGATGGAGACCCAGTACTTC.

This chain joins TRBV7-2 and TRBJ2-7, with 8 bases matching TRBD2. This CDR3 spans 15 amino acids. The trim removed 5 bases at V and 1 base at J, leaving 7 bases unmatched. Looked up from germline, CDR1 is SGHTA and CDR2 is FQGNSA. The CDR3 sequence: CASSPGGGTSYEQYF. In nucleotides, the CDR3 is TGTGCCAGCAGCCCGGGGGGGGGAACATCCTACGAGCAGTACTTC.

This clonotype appeared many times. CDR3 amino acids: CAISESIEAFF. The CDR3 DNA reads TGTGCCATCAGTGAGTCGATAGAAGCTTTCTTT. J is TRBJ1-1 and V is TRBV10-3; unclear D gene. Germline CDR1 and CDR2: ENHRY and SYGVKD. This CDR3 is 11 amino acids long. V gave up 0 bases and J gave up 8 bases, with 4 bases separating them.

This clonotype was detected only once. This chain joins TRBV5-4 and TRBJ2-4; D perhaps matches TRBD2 (7 bases). The V and J ends lost 10 bases and 5 bases respectively, with 19 bases between them. Germline V gene lookup returns CDR1 SGHNT and CDR2 YYREEE (reference sequence). The CDR3 totals 14 residues. The CDR3 DNA is TGTGCCCCCCGGGGGGCAGGTAGGGAAAACATTCAGTACTTC. Translating gives CAPRGAGRENIQYF.

This clonotype was counted ten times or more. The chain carries TRBV3-1 and TRBJ1-4, with TRBD1 matching over 7 bases. V shed 3 bases, J shed 8 bases, and the junction held 15 bases outside the gene matches. This CDR3 has 17 residues. CDR1 is LGHDT, CDR2 YNNKEL, per germline (reference sequence). The DNA for the CDR3 is TGTGCCAGCAGCCACAAGAAGAGGGGGCGCGGTCAAGAAAAACTGTTTTTT. Amino acids: CASSHKKRGRGQEKLFF.

This clonotype was counted between two and nine times. This chain connects TRBV27 to TRBJ2-3; 9 bases match TRBD1. Germline values: CDR1 MNHEY, CDR2 SMNVEV (reference sequence). This CDR3 is built from 15 residues. Germline trimming cut 3 bases from V and 10 bases from J; bases unmatched to any gene: 11. CDR3 region: CASSLGQGQFSAQYF. In nucleotides, the CDR3 is TGTGCCAGCAGTTTGGGACAGGGACAGTTCAGTGCGCAGTATTTT.

In this sample, this clonotype turned up a few times. The chain recombines TRBV4-3 with TRBJ2-7; D gene uncertain. Germline CDR1 reads LGHNA; CDR2 reads YSLEER. The CDR3 is made up of 15 amino acids. V lost 4 bases, J lost 2 bases, and 15 bases lay in between. CDR3 sequence (DNA): TGCGCCAGCAGCCCGGCCGTATGGGTACCCTACGAGCAGTACTTC. It encodes CASSPAVWVPYEQYF.

Worth noting for this clonotype: The junction departs from the called germline gene at one end, perhaps through a read error. The chain recombines TRBV25-1 with TRBJ1-1; perhaps TRBD1 as D (5 bases). Looked up from germline, CDR1 is MGHDK and CDR2 is SYGVNS. CDR3 length: 16 residues. The CDR3 protein is CASSDLRAGLNTGAFF. CDR3 DNA sequence: TGTGCCAGCAGTGATTTACGCGCGGGACTGAACACTGGAGCTTTCTTT.

This clonotype showed up many times. The chain carries TRBV27 and TRBJ1-4; the D is unclear. CDR3 size: 12 residues. The V gene lost 6 bases and the J gene lost 7 bases, with 9 bases spanning the gap. The germline CDR1 and CDR2 sequences are MNHEY and SMNVEV (reference sequence). The CDR3 spells CASSFQGEKLFF. Written as DNA, the CDR3 is TGTGCCAGCAGCTTCCAAGGTGAAAAACTGTTTTTT.

Many counts were recorded for this clonotype. The V gene is TRBV7-2, the J gene TRBJ1-5; TRBD1 matches 10 bases. The CDR3 runs 15 residues. Germline assignment: CDR1 SGHTA and CDR2 FQGNSA. V lost 1 base and J lost 6; bases outside the gene matches: 3. The CDR3 here is CASSLGRQGAQPQHF. The CDR3 DNA is TGTGCCAGCAGCTTAGGTCGACAGGGGGCTCAGCCCCAGCATTTT.

This clonotype has just a few counts. This chain uses TRBV7-9 with TRBJ2-2, with D perhaps being TRBD1 or TRBD2 (5 bases each). Per germline, CDR1 SEHNR and CDR2 FQNEAQ (reference sequence). The V and J ends lost 1 base and 6 bases respectively, with 9 bases between them. The CDR3 runs to 14 residues. The CDR3 loop reads CASSLVVGAGELFF. The CDR3 DNA is TGTGCCAGCAGCTTAGTGGTGGGGGCCGGGGAGCTGTTTTTT.

This clonotype was detected many times. The genes are TRBV10-3 and TRBJ2-5; D is possibly TRBD1 (5 bases). Trimming shortened V by 6 bases and J by 4 bases, and 12 bases separated the two germline ends. The CDR3 is 13 residues long. Germline V gives CDR1 ENHRY, CDR2 SYGVKD. Here the CDR3 DNA reads TGTGCCATCAGCCAGGGTGTCGGAGAGACCCAGTACTTC. It encodes CAISQGVGETQYF.

This chain's CDR3 is CASSNPAVSTDTQYF. CDR3 bases: TGTGCCAGCAGTAACCCCGCGGTCTCCACAGATACGCAGTATTTT. The rearrangement links TRBV6-1 to TRBJ2-3; D call uncertain. V was trimmed by 5 bases and J by 2 bases, leaving 14 bases between them. There are 15 residues in the CDR3. Per the germline V gene, CDR1 is MNHNS and CDR2 is SASEGT.

The chain uses TRBV6-2 or TRBV6-3 and TRBJ1-2; D might be TRBD1 (6 bases). Between the trimmed V and J ends, which lost 6 bases and 1 base, there was a span of 6 bases. The germline gives CDR1 MNHEY, CDR2 SVGEGT. The CDR3 runs 12 residues. The CDR3 region is CASRGGNYGYTF. The CDR3 nucleotides are TGTGCCAGCAGAGGGGGTAACTATGGCTACACCTTC.

CDR3: CASKDGTGPGEQYF. The CDR3, as DNA: TGTGCCAGCAAGGATGGGACAGGCCCGGGAGAGCAGTACTTC. The chain carries TRBV28 and TRBJ2-7; TRBD1 aligns across 8 bases. The CDR3 consists of 14 residues. Germline CDR1 reads MDHEN; CDR2 reads SYDVKM. V trimming: 7 bases; J trimming: 7 bases; junction bases outside the gene matches: 12. Complete variable domain (other parts from reference TRBV28 and TRBJ2-7): DVKVTQSSRYLVKRTGEKVFLECVQDMDHENMFWYRQDPGLGLRLIYFSYDVKMKEKGDIPEGYSVSREKKERFSLILESASTNQTSMYLCASKDGTGPGEQYFGPGTRLTVT.

Concerning this clonotype: Sequence at one end of the junction differs from germline and may be a read error. The V and J genes are TRBV6-4 and TRBJ2-5; TRBD1 is a possible D gene (5 bases). The CDR3 has 14 residues. Germline V CDR1 and CDR2: MRHNA, SNTAGT. The CDR3 DNA follows: TGTGCCAGCAGTGACTTAGGACAACAAGAGGCCCAGTACTTC. Amino acid sequence: CASSDLGQQEAQYF.

This clonotype was seen repeatedly, ten times or more. The gene calls are TRBV11-2 and TRBJ2-1; 10 bases fit TRBD1. With 3 bases clipped from V and 10 bases from J, the junction kept 0 bases outside the gene matches. Germline CDR1 SGHAT, CDR2 FQNNGV. This CDR3 has 12 amino acids. CDR3 DNA sequence: TGTGCCAGCAGCTTGACAGGGGGCGAGCAGTTCTTC. This encodes CASSLTGGEQFF.

V usage is TRBV5-1 and J usage is TRBJ2-3; 11 positions match TRBD1. The ends lost 6 bases at V and 8 bases at J; junction bases unmatched: 8. Germline CDR1 reads SGHRS; CDR2 reads YFSETQ. The CDR3 loop spans 14 amino acids. The CDR3 DNA reads TGCGCCAGCAAAGGACAGGGGGCATCTGGTACGCAGTATTTT. The encoded protein is CASKGQGASGTQYF.